This T cell receptor beta chain derives from a study of early T cells in non-severe SARS-CoV-2 infection. Across the study: Chains were not paired, and sequencing was done on bulk RNA from unsorted whole blood.

TCRdb re-derived calls from the 5' RACE reads in MiXCR, one entry per CDR3 protein. The sample yields approximately 66,000 distinct CDR3 sequences, 12% seen once. The CDR3 runs to 15 residues. V lost 0 bases, J lost 1 base, and 10 bases lay in between. Germline CDR1 is SGHKS and CDR2 is YYEKEE (reference sequence). The clonotype was recovered from an adult who was a healthcare worker with PCR-confirmed SARS-CoV-2 infection or an uninfected control (not recorded which). Input material: whole blood. The V and J genes are TRBV5-5 and TRBJ1-1, with D unclear. This CDR3 is CASSLVFAGNTEAFF. The CDR3 bases are TGTGCCAGCAGCTTGGTTTTTGCGGGGAACACTGAAGCTTTCTTT.